The entry that follows covers one T cell receptor (beta chain) sequence. This entry comes from a study of blood T cells in healthy people across ages. V lost 8 bases to trimming and J lost 5 bases, with 10 bases between them. Germline CDR1 reads SEHNR; CDR2 reads FQNEAQ (reference sequence). CDR3 size: 13 residues. Each donor's blood draw was 8.5 to 10 milliliters of peripheral blood. The second PCR ran roughly 7 to 11 cycles with a sample-barcoded 5' primer and J-beta primers. TCRdb itself ran the 5' RACE reads through MiXCR, one entry per CDR3 protein. The sample contains roughly 1.5 million distinct CDR3 sequences, approximately 42% of which appear only once.

Source material: blood. The rearrangement uses TRBV7-9 and TRBJ2-6, with D unresolved. The TCR was taken from a woman aged 18-29 years in good health. The CDR3 spells CASDNLRANVLTF. The CDR3 region has the DNA TGTGCCAGCGATAATCTAAGGGCCAACGTCCTGACTTTC.